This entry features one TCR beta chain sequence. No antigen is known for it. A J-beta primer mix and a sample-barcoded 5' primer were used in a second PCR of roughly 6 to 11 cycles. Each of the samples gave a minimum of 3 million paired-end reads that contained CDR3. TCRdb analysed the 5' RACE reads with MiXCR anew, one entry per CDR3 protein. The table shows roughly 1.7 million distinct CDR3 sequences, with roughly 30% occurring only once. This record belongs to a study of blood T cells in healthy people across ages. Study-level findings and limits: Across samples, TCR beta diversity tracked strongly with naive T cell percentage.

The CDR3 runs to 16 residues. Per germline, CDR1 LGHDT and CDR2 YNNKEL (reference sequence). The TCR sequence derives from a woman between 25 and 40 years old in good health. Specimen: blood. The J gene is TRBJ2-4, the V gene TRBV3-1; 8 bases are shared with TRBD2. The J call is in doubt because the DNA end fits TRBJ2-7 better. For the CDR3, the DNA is TGTGCCAGCAGCCAAGTTTCAGGGACTAGGATCTACGAGCAGTACTTC. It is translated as CASSQVSGTRIYEQYF.